These 27 T cell receptor beta chains were all obtained from the same sample, sequenced in a study of naive CD8 T cells in extremely preterm neonates. Here immunoSEQ multiplex PCR was the method, and the copy in TCRdb shows in-frame clones only, minus some. Altogether over 3,500 clones are present, approximately 98% being singletons, with the ten largest covering 0.6% to 0.8%. The sample was naive CD8+ T cells from blood. All receptors come from a human donor in good health.

The chain joins TRBV13 to TRBJ2-3; D is perhaps TRBD1 (5 bases). V dropped 5 bases and J dropped 6 bases, with 9 bases sitting between them. This CDR3 has 12 amino acids. The germline V gene encodes CDR1 PRHDT and CDR2 FYEKMQ (reference sequence). The CDR3: CASSHAGDTQYF. The CDR3 coding sequence is TGTGCCAGCAGCCACGCAGGGGATACGCAGTATTTT.

This chain connects TRBV30 to TRBJ2-1, with 10 bases fitting TRBD2. Germline assignment: CDR1 GTSNPN and CDR2 SVGIG (reference sequence). The junction had 12 bases not matched to a gene; V was cut back by 0 bases and J by 4 bases. This CDR3 is 18 amino acids long. Here the CDR3 DNA reads TGTGCCTGGAGTGTCCTCGGGCTAGCGGGGGTCATTTACAATGAGCAGTTCTTC. Protein sequence: CAWSVLGLAGVIYNEQFF.

The V and J genes are TRBV27 and TRBJ2-1; TRBD1 might be the D (5 bases). This CDR3 is built from 13 residues. Per the germline V gene, CDR1 is MNHEY and CDR2 is SMNVEV (reference sequence). V shed 2 bases and J shed 7 bases, with 9 bases lying between them. CDR3 sequence reads: CASSLIGDNEQFF. The CDR3 DNA reads as TGTGCCAGCAGTTTAATAGGGGATAATGAGCAGTTCTTC.

V is TRBV6-1 and J is TRBJ2-2; TRBD1 agrees at 7 bases. V lost 6 bases to trimming and J lost 0 bases; unmatched junction nucleotides: 4. CDR1 MNHNS and CDR2 SASEGT come from the germline V gene. The CDR3 length is 15 residues. The CDR3 nucleotides read TGTGCCAGCAGGACAGGGACCGCGAACACCGGGGAGCTGTTTTTT. Translation gives CASRTGTANTGELFF.

The chain combines TRBV27 with TRBJ2-7, with 8 bases identical to TRBD2. This CDR3 comprises 14 residues. Germline V gene sequence: CDR1 MNHEY, CDR2 SMNVEV (reference sequence). V trimming: 3 bases; J trimming: 7 bases; junction bases outside the gene matches: 8. CDR3 DNA sequence: TGTGCCAGCAGTTTCACGGGAGGGGTGGGGGAGCAGTACTTC. It encodes CASSFTGGVGEQYF.

V gene TRBV2 combines with J gene TRBJ2-1, with a possible D match to TRBD2 (7 bases). This CDR3 has 12 residues. Germline lookup yields CDR1 SNHLY and CDR2 FYNNEI. The germline V and J ends were trimmed by 7 bases and 9 bases, with 13 bases remaining between them. The CDR3 is CASIGGAGEQFF. The CDR3 region has the DNA TGTGCCAGCATTGGGGGGGCGGGTGAGCAGTTCTTC. Full variable domain (remainder filled in from reference TRBV2 and TRBJ2-1): EPEVTQTPSHQVTQMGQEVILRCVPISNHLYFYWYRQILGQKVEFLVSFYNNEISEKSEIFDDQFSVERPDGSNFTLKIRSTKLEDSAMYFCASIGGAGEQFFGPGTRLTVL.

This rearrangement joins TRBV2 to TRBJ2-5; D is undetermined. The CDR3 is 13 amino acids. V was cut by 7 bases and J by 2 bases, with 11 bases left in between. The germline gives CDR1 SNHLY, CDR2 FYNNEI. For the CDR3, the DNA is TGTGCCAGCACCCAGTATGTGCAAGAGACCCAGTACTTC. It translates to CASTQYVQETQYF. Together with reference TRBV2 and TRBJ2-5, the CDR3 gives the full variable domain: EPEVTQTPSHQVTQMGQEVILRCVPISNHLYFYWYRQILGQKVEFLVSFYNNEISEKSEIFDDQFSVERPDGSNFTLKIRSTKLEDSAMYFCASTQYVQETQYFGPGTRLLVL.

The chain links TRBV6-1 to TRBJ2-7, with D perhaps matching TRBD2 (6 bases). The germline V gene encodes CDR1 MNHNS and CDR2 SASEGT. Trimming cost V 8 bases and J 5 bases, with 10 bases left between them. The CDR3 totals 11 residues. This CDR3 reads CASSPGDEQYF. CDR3 nucleotide sequence: TGTGCCAGCTCCCCGGGGGACGAGCAGTACTTC.

The rearrangement joins TRBV29-1 to TRBJ1-1, with a tentative D call TRBD1 (6 bases). In germline, CDR1 is SQVTM, CDR2 ANQGSEA. This CDR3 comprises 12 residues. V gave up 5 bases and J gave up 1 base, with 8 bases separating them. The CDR3 reads CSVRGQNTEAFF. Written as DNA, the CDR3 is TGCAGCGTTCGGGGACAGAACACTGAAGCTTTCTTT.

The rearrangement uses TRBV4-1 and TRBJ2-3; 9 bases agree with TRBD1. Trimming at V came to 3 bases and at J to 1 base, leaving 2 bases not matched to a gene. Per germline, CDR1 MGHRA and CDR2 YSYEKL. The CDR3 extends over 15 amino acids. The CDR3 region has the DNA TGCGCCAGCAGCCACCGGGACAGGGGCACAGATACGCAGTATTTT. Protein: CASSHRDRGTDTQYF.

The chain has TRBV5-5 and TRBJ2-3, with a weak D call TRBD2 (5 bases). The CDR3 sequence is 18 residues long. Germline CDR1 reads SGHKS; CDR2 reads YYEKEE (reference sequence). The V gene lost 4 bases and the J gene lost 1 base, with 22 bases spanning the gap. The DNA for the CDR3 is TGTGCCAGCAGCGAAGGACTTGCAGGCATCAGCCGCACAGATACGCAGTATTTT. Residues: CASSEGLAGISRTDTQYF.

The chain has TRBV6-1 and TRBJ2-5; 7 bases align to TRBD2. J gave up 1 base and V 1 base, and 6 bases lay outside the gene matches. Germline V CDR1 and CDR2: MNHNS, SASEGT. CDR3 length: 16 residues. The CDR3 DNA reads TGTGCCAGCAGTGAAGGGGTCGGGGGGTCCCAAGAGACCCAGTACTTC. Protein sequence: CASSEGVGGSQETQYF.

The V call is TRBV4-1, the J call TRBJ2-1; maybe TRBD2 (5 bases). V was pared by 1 base and J by 6 bases, with 7 bases between. There are 13 residues in the CDR3. Germline V gene lookup returns CDR1 MGHRA and CDR2 YSYEKL. DNA of the CDR3: TGCGCCAGCAGCCAAGGGAGGCGCAATGAGCAGTTCTTC. It is translated as CASSQGRRNEQFF.

The rearrangement uses TRBV27 and TRBJ1-1, with D unresolved. Germline V lookup: CDR1 MNHEY, CDR2 SMNVEV (reference sequence). V was trimmed by 0 bases and J by 1 base, leaving 6 bases between them. This CDR3 spans 14 amino acids. The CDR3 nucleotides are TGTGCCAGCAGTTTATCGGGCAGGAACACTGAAGCTTTCTTT. Encoded protein: CASSLSGRNTEAFF.

The chain carries TRBV23-1 and TRBJ2-7; a possible D gene is TRBD1 (6 bases). TRBV23-1 is recorded as an ORF, its role being uncertain. The length of the CDR3 is 18 residues. V lost 2 bases and J 7 bases, leaving 27 bases between the germline ends. Here the CDR3 reads CASSQNYRVRGNTWEQYV. As DNA, the CDR3 is TGCGCCAGCAGTCAAAATTATAGGGTCAGGGGTAATACGTGGGAGCAGTACGTC.

The chain recombines TRBV9 with TRBJ2-5; possible D gene TRBD2, 7 bases. CDR3 length equals 15 residues. V was clipped by 3 bases and J by 2 bases, with 14 bases between them. CDR1 SGDLS and CDR2 YYNGEE come from the germline V gene. This CDR3 is CASSAGGGAQETQYF. Here the CDR3 DNA reads TGTGCCAGCAGCGCCGGAGGGGGGGCGCAAGAGACCCAGTACTTC.

This clone appeared a few times. The gene calls are TRBV9 and TRBJ2-1; weak D call: TRBD1 (6 bases). Germline CDR1 is SGDLS and CDR2 is YYNGEE. CDR3 length: 15 amino acids. With 3 bases removed from V and 4 bases from J, the gap between germline ends came to 14 bases. The CDR3 is CASSAQGNLYNEQFF. CDR3 sequence (DNA): TGTGCCAGCAGCGCGCAGGGGAACCTTTACAATGAGCAGTTCTTC.

The rearrangement links TRBV27 to TRBJ1-5, with TRBD1 as a possible D gene (5 bases). Trimming left V 4 bases short and J 1 base short, with 8 bases between. Germline V lookup: CDR1 MNHEY, CDR2 SMNVEV (reference sequence). The CDR3 sequence is 14 residues long. The CDR3 loop reads CASSSSGSNQPQHF. In nucleotides, the CDR3 is TGTGCCAGCAGTTCCTCAGGGAGCAATCAGCCCCAGCATTTT.

The chain links TRBV18 to TRBJ2-2; D unclear. V was pared by 0 bases and J by 2 bases, with 16 bases between. Germline CDR1 KGHSH, CDR2 LQKENI. CDR3 length: 18 residues. For the CDR3, the DNA is TGTGCCAGCTCACCACCGGGCAGAGTAACTTTAAACACCGGGGAGCTGTTTTTT. Translated: CASSPPGRVTLNTGELFF. Full variable domain (missing parts from reference TRBV18 and TRBJ2-2): NAGVMQNPRHLVRRRGQEARLRCSPMKGHSHVYWYRQLPEEGLKFMVYLQKENIIDESGMPKERFSAEFPKEGPSILRIQQVVRGDSAAYFCASSPPGRVTLNTGELFFGEGSRLTVL.

V is TRBV4-1 and J is TRBJ1-2, with TRBD1 matching 8 bases. V lost 4 bases and J lost 2; bases outside the gene matches: 6. The CDR3 contains 15 residues. Germline loops: CDR1 MGHRA, CDR2 YSYEKL. The CDR3 here is CASSPRQGMNYGYTF. DNA for the CDR3: TGCGCCAGCAGCCCCAGACAGGGGATGAACTATGGCTACACCTTC.

The chain recombines TRBV19 with TRBJ1-1, with a tentative D call TRBD1 (5 bases). The CDR3 has 14 residues. Between the trimmed V and J ends, which lost 5 bases and 7 bases, there was a span of 17 bases. Germline V gives CDR1 LNHDA, CDR2 SQIVND (reference sequence). DNA of the CDR3: TGTGCCAGTAGTTTCAGGGCGGGAGCCCTTGAAGCTTTCTTT. Translating it yields CASSFRAGALEAFF.

This rearrangement joins TRBV28 to TRBJ2-7; the match to TRBD2 covers 8 bases. In germline, CDR1 is MDHEN, CDR2 SYDVKM. The CDR3 is made up of 17 amino acids. The V and J ends lost 6 bases and 3 bases, in that order; junction bases with no gene match: 16. The CDR3 nucleotides read TGTGCCAGCAGACGCCGAGTTGGGAGCGGGGGATTCTACGAGCAGTACTTC. Protein: CASRRRVGSGGFYEQYF. The full variable domain, completed using reference TRBV28 and TRBJ2-7, is DVKVTQSSRYLVKRTGEKVFLECVQDMDHENMFWYRQDPGLGLRLIYFSYDVKMKEKGDIPEGYSVSREKKERFSLILESASTNQTSMYLCASRRRVGSGGFYEQYFGPGTRLTVT.

The chain recombines TRBV5-1 with TRBJ2-1; tentative D call: TRBD2 (6 bases). Germline values: CDR1 SGHRS, CDR2 YFSETQ. This CDR3 is built from 15 residues. V was trimmed by 0 bases and J by 8 bases, leaving 15 bases between them. For the CDR3, the DNA is TGCGCCAGCAGCTTGGGGGAGGCTGGGTACGATGAGCAGTTCTTC. Its translation: CASSLGEAGYDEQFF.

This chain connects TRBV27 to TRBJ2-3; D gene unclear. The CDR3 sequence is 11 residues long. From germline, CDR1 is MNHEY and CDR2 SMNVEV (reference sequence). With 3 bases removed from V and 6 bases from J, the gap between germline ends came to 4 bases. The CDR3 bases are TGTGCCAGCAGTTTCGGTGATACGCAGTATTTT. The encoded protein is CASSFGDTQYF.

The gene calls are TRBV19 and TRBJ1-1; 7 positions agree with TRBD1. The CDR3 length is 14 residues. Germline V lookup: CDR1 LNHDA, CDR2 SQIVND (reference sequence). V shed 5 bases and J 2 bases; nucleotides not matched to a gene: 5. CDR3: CASSWRTGNTEAFF. DNA of the CDR3: TGTGCCAGTAGTTGGAGGACAGGAAACACTGAAGCTTTCTTT. Variable domain in full (rest from reference TRBV19 and TRBJ1-1): DGGITQSPKYLFRKEGQNVTLSCEQNLNHDAMYWYRQDPGQGLRLIYYSQIVNDFQKGDIAEGYSVSREKKESFPLTVTSAQKNPTAFYLCASSWRTGNTEAFFGQGTRLTVV.

The genes are TRBV4-3 and TRBJ1-2; D might be TRBD1 (6 bases). Between the trimmed V and J ends, which lost 5 bases and 6 bases, there was a span of 13 bases. This CDR3 comprises 13 residues. The germline V gene encodes CDR1 LGHNA and CDR2 YSLEER. The CDR3 bases are TGCGCCAGCAGCTTCAGGGGTGGCGATGGCTACACCTTC. It codes for CASSFRGGDGYTF.

This clone occurred once. The chain has TRBV4-3 and TRBJ2-7; 8 nucleotides line up with TRBD1. CDR1 is LGHNA and CDR2 is YSLEER in the germline V gene. V lost 0 bases to trimming and J lost 7 bases; unmatched junction nucleotides: 5. The length of the CDR3 is 14 residues. CDR3 bases: TGCGCCAGCAGCCAAGATTATAACAGGGGGGAGCAGTACTTC. Protein: CASSQDYNRGEQYF.